The 9 T cell receptor beta chains below were found in one sample sequenced in a study of blood T cells in healthy people across ages. Alongside a J-beta primer mix, a sample-barcoded 5' primer served in a second PCR lasting about 7 to 12 cycles. TCRdb passed the 5' RACE reads through MiXCR, listing each CDR3 protein once. Counted here are 790,000 or so distinct CDR3 sequences, roughly 50% occurring once; the ten biggest clones make up roughly 25%. The specimen was blood. Receptor source: a middle-aged man in good health.

This clonotype was detected a few times. The rearrangement links TRBV6-2 or TRBV6-3 to TRBJ2-5, with D hard to call. The last part of the DNA fits TRBJ2-7 better; the J call may be wrong. The CDR3 runs 13 residues. CDR1 is MNHEY and CDR2 is SVGEGT in the germline V gene. The CDR3 loop is CASSFVFFYEQYF. The DNA for the CDR3 is TGTGCCAGCAGCTTTGTGTTTTTCTACGAGCAGTACTTC.

This chain links TRBV12-3 or TRBV12-4 with TRBJ2-5, with D hard to call. The V end lost 6 bases, the J end lost 7 bases, and 12 bases lay between the germline ends. The CDR3 runs to 12 residues. CDR3 nucleotides: TGTGCCAGCAGCACAAACTCAAGGACCCAGTACTTC. As protein: CASSTNSRTQYF.

The chain links TRBV20-1 to TRBJ2-4, with D possibly being TRBD1 or TRBD2 (5 bases each). CDR3 length equals 16 residues. Trimming pared 0 bases from V and 13 bases from J, leaving 25 bases between. Germline values: CDR1 DFQATT, CDR2 SNEGSKA (reference sequence). CDR3 nucleotides: TGCAGTGCTAGAGATCTAACTAGGGCAGGGACGGGTGAGCAGTACTTC. Encoded protein: CSARDLTRAGTGEQYF.

This clonotype was seen just once. This chain links TRBV2 with TRBJ1-2; a weak D match, TRBD1 (5 bases). Trimming pared 6 bases from V and 4 bases from J, leaving 9 bases between. In germline, CDR1 is SNHLY, CDR2 FYNNEI. The CDR3 loop spans 12 amino acids. CDR3 sequence: CASRGAAYGYTF. DNA for the CDR3: TGTGCCAGCAGAGGGGCAGCCTATGGCTACACCTTC.

This clonotype was counted only a few times. This chain links TRBV11-3 with TRBJ2-5, with TRBD2 as a possible D gene (7 bases). Germline CDR1 is SGHNT and CDR2 is YENEEA. This CDR3 has 15 residues. The V and J ends lost 7 bases and 2 bases respectively, with 17 bases between them. This chain's CDR3 is CASKRGRRGQETQYF. The DNA for the CDR3 is TGTGCCAGCAAGAGGGGGAGGCGGGGGCAAGAGACCCAGTACTTC.

This clonotype occurred a few times. Compared with germline, one end of the junction differs, possibly owing to a read error. The J gene is TRBJ1-2, the V gene TRBV27; D is possibly TRBD1 (5 bases). CDR1 is MNHEY, CDR2 SMNVEV, per germline (reference sequence). There are 13 residues in the CDR3. The CDR3 spells CASSQGHSLGCTF. CDR3 sequence (DNA): TGTGCCAGCAGTCAAGGACACTCCCTCGGCTGCACCTTC.

CDR3 sequence reads: CASREYWTSVKTQYF. DNA of the CDR3: TGTGCCAGCAGGGAGTATTGGACTAGCGTTAAAACGCAGTATTTT. V is TRBV7-8 and J is TRBJ2-3; 9 bases map to TRBD2. Germline lookup yields CDR1 SGHVS and CDR2 FQNEAQ. The J segment lost 9 bases and the V segment lost 6 bases, leaving 13 bases of the junction unmatched. The length of the CDR3 is 15 residues.

V is TRBV30 and J is TRBJ1-2, with 7 bases matching TRBD1. Germline CDR1 is GTSNPN and CDR2 is SVGIG (reference sequence). The CDR3 covers 14 residues. Trimming cost V 4 bases and J 4 bases; bases outside gene matches: 9. CDR3 protein: CAWTKRDRSYGYTF. The CDR3 DNA is TGTGCCTGGACCAAGCGGGACAGAAGCTATGGCTACACCTTC. Variable domain in full (rest from reference TRBV30 and TRBJ1-2): SQTIHQWPATLVQPVGSPLSLECTVEGTSNPNLYWYRQAAGRGLQLLFYSVGIGQISSEVPQNLSASRPQDRQFILSSKKLLLSDSGFYLCAWTKRDRSYGYTFGSGTRLTVV.

This chain joins TRBV19 and TRBJ2-7; D not certain. The V end was cut by 3 bases, the J end by 2 bases, with 8 bases between. Germline values: CDR1 LNHDA, CDR2 SQIVND (reference sequence). This CDR3 comprises 13 residues. The CDR3 DNA is TGTGCCAGTAGTATTAGGGTTCCCTACGAGCAGTACTTC. Its translation is CASSIRVPYEQYF.